The source of this T cell receptor beta chain is a study of shared clonotypes between healthy human individuals (dated by TCRdb to the early 2020s). Describing the broader study: Three men and two women, aged 18 to 49 years, made up the cohort. For each donor, CD4 naive and CD4 memory were each run on three plates, CD8 naive on two plates, and CD8 memory on one plate. Blood TCR repertoires of several healthy adults were deeply sequenced to estimate repertoire size and the extent of clonotype sharing between individuals. To increase sequencing depth and limit assay-specific biases, TCR repertoire library preparation and sequencing were carried out by different laboratories using diverse techniques. Per donor, leukapheresis produced somewhere between about 0.85 and 9.5 billion PBMCs. General conclusions and limits of the study: Pairwise subsampling led to the expectation that sequencing depth would affect the degree of clonotype sharing among donors. Incomplete sequencing was indicated by rarefaction of sorted-subset datasets, despite the large sequencing depth. Naive subsets generally had larger estimated clonotype richness than memory subsets. Compared with non-shared clonotypes, the clonotypes found in all four sorted-subset donors had higher generation probabilities. Sampling was restricted to blood, and TCR repertoires in tissue are likely to differ from TCR repertoires in blood. Because the study included a small number of donors, the genetic and exposure-history diversity represented was limited. When a few donors were compared, the shared fraction of clonotypes was 5% to 6.5% for naive CD4, 3.5% for naive CD8, roughly 2.5% for memory CD4, and less than 0.5% for memory CD8.

Using the deep immunoSEQ assay, multiplex PCR amplified TCR CDR3 regions from genomic DNA. Extracted genomic DNA from each cell subset was distributed evenly across all wells of several immunoSEQ 96-well plates, and each plate was treated as a replicate. For sorted subsets, approximately 210 ng genomic DNA, equal to about 30,000 T cell genomes, was loaded into each replicate PCR. Purified libraries were measured with a Qubit 3.0 fluorometer, size-checked on a Bioanalyzer 2100, and measured again with the KAPA Library Quantification kit. Every immunoSEQ 96-well plate was sequenced on a separate single-read 150-cycle Illumina NextSeq 550 flow cell. Per the authors' processing: The immunoSEQ output contained only junctional sequences without quality scores, so filtering could not match that applied to full-length reads. Sequences were annotated with PyIR, a Python wrapper for IgBLAST v1.9, and V/J genes and CDR3 were assigned using IMGT germline references. Reads with weak V/J assignments (E-value above 1e-6), missing CDR3, stop codons, out-of-frame junctions, or ambiguous translated residues were removed. V3J clonotypes were defined as sequences sharing an identical inferred V gene, J gene, and CDR3 amino acid sequence. Percentage overlap between repertoires was computed as shared unique clonotypes divided by the size of the smaller repertoire. Richness of each repertoire was evaluated using RTK rarefaction, the Chao1 estimator, and Recon v2.1 estimates of unobserved clonotypes. Generation probabilities were computed with OLGA for all TCRbeta clonotypes obtained by the gDNA method from several donors. The table was pulled from immuneACCESS by TCRdb, which kept in-frame rearrangements only. Such tables lose some clones; where checked, under half of the loss comes from unresolved V genes, and the rest has no known cause. For V, J and clone size, that table is used; D and trimming come from the DNA. In this sample the table shows approximately 980,000 clones, approximately 80% of which occur a single time. Over 1.3% of the sample comes from the top ten.

Healthy HIV-negative adults with no recently reported acute infections or vaccinations were included as donors. Every donor was a Caucasian adult residing in Nashville, Tennessee, USA. Magnetic negative selection was used to enrich CD4+ T cells, after which naive cells were positively selected on CD45RA and the negative fraction became the memory subset. After blood collection by leukapheresis, PBMCs were isolated using Ficoll-Histopaque density gradient centrifugation and then cryopreserved in the vapor phase of liquid nitrogen. Purity and quantity of every magnetically sorted T cell population were checked by analytical flow cytometry. From each sorted fraction, genomic DNA was isolated and quantified by UV absorbance on a Nanodrop 2000c. Worth noting for this clone: It lacks a known antigen. Base qualities are not provided; no much larger clone lies one nucleotide away.

From a lookup of the germline V gene, CDR1 and CDR2 are KGHSH and LQKENI. The CDR3 spans 15 residues, from the cysteine through the phenylalanine. Only CDR3 DNA is held: 45 bases, read in frame from base 1. V was cut back by 1 base and J by 8 bases, leaving a gap of 14 bases between them. The specimen sequenced was memory CD4+ T cells sorted from blood. The cell subset or site label for this specimen denotes: CD45RA-negative fraction. Recombination connected TRBV18 to TRBJ1-4; no D segment can be confidently identified. The clonotype was recovered from a man in his late teens or twenties in good health. The CDR3 region reads CASSPLEGRGEKLFF. The sequence in DNA is TGTGCCAGCTCACCACTCGAGGGAAGAGGGGAAAAACTGTTTTTT. The variable domain in full, with residues beyond the CDR3 obtained from the reference TRBV18 and TRBJ1-4 genes, is NAGVMQNPRHLVRRRGQEARLRCSPMKGHSHVYWYRQLPEEGLKFMVYLQKENIIDESGMPKERFSAEFPKEGPSILRIQQVVRGDSAAYFCASSPLEGRGEKLFFGSGTQLSVL.